This T cell receptor (beta chain) was sequenced for a study of T cells in Graves' hyperthyroidism and ophthalmopathy (dated by TCRdb to about 2019). Regarding the complete study: Peripheral blood was sampled at the time of initial diagnosis, prior to any treatment. Following sampling, methimazole starting at 30 mg daily was given to hyperthyroidism patients, and high-dose intravenous methylprednisolone was given to ophthalmopathy patients. For training and testing, the 100 or so patients in the discovery cohort were randomly divided in a 7:3 ratio. A discovery cohort of approximately 97 patients, roughly 40 with Graves' ophthalmopathy and 57 with stable Graves' hyperthyroidism, was used to find distinguishing TCR V-J signatures. Whether ophthalmopathy could be predicted prospectively was tested in an independent validation cohort made up of roughly 20 hyperthyroidism patients plus 17 patients who later progressed to ophthalmopathy. Thyroid tissue and blood T-cell repertoires from several Graves' hyperthyroidism patients were also compared in the study. The paper describes TCR Vbeta CDR3 sequencing of more than 120 peripheral blood samples, made up of under 50 ophthalmopathy patients, 70 to 75 hyperthyroidism patients and 17 progressor patients.

A patient counted as having stable Graves' hyperthyroidism if no progression to ophthalmopathy occurred over 18 months of follow-up. The hyperthyroidism patients were between 18 and 65 years old and newly diagnosed, with a disease duration of less than 2 months. Exclusion was applied to patients with uncontrolled infections, other autoimmune diseases, pregnancy or lactation. Clinical symptoms, serum thyroxine and TRAb, thyroid ultrasound, and orbital computed tomography formed the basis for the diagnoses. PBMCs were separated from roughly 9.3 ml of fresh peripheral blood using Ficoll-Paque density gradient centrifugation. Total RNA was extracted using Trizol reagent, and RNA quality was assessed on an Agilent 2100 Bioanalyzer. Amplification of TCR beta CDR3 regions was carried out from RNA transcripts. For the first round of RT-PCR on the TCR CDR3, the HTBI primer set was used together with the Qiagen OneStep RT-PCR kit. Libraries were constructed in a second round of multiplex PCR, after which size selection and purification were carried out. Paired-end sequencing of the libraries was performed with 100 bp reads on an Illumina HiSeq2000. In the original analysis: Raw data were processed with SOAPnuke, discarding reads with adapters, uncalled bases, mean Phred below 15, or no exact constant-primer or identifier match. COPE v1.2.5 was used to merge high-quality paired reads, and clonotypes were defined as unique nucleotide sequences. Clonotypes were aligned to IMGT TRBV, TRBD and TRBJ reference segments using MiTCR v1.1. The analysis included only V-J combinations with a frequency above 0.0001, which together covered more than 99% of the repertoires. The TCS score was defined as the ratio of F50 (clonal expansion) to E x V (chaos), calculated using BLOSUM62-based TCRdist between CDR3 peptides within each V-J. Welch's t-statistics and random forest reduced 500 to 650 V-J features to roughly 13, which were used in a naive Bayes classifier (R e1071). TCRdb handled the public reads itself, with Q25 trimming in fastp and clone calling in MiXCR, and kept productive beta chains. Rows are combined by CDR3 protein, so each entry shows the most common genes and DNA. The V and J calls reflect TCRdb's pipeline rather than the authors' work. This sample lists around 520,000 distinct CDR3 sequences; approximately 15% were detected once. Together, the top ten hold around 17% of the sample.

Beyond this particular receptor, the publication reports: No statistical method was used to set the sample size in advance, and investigators knew the group allocation. Most expanded thyroid clonotypes (frequency above 0.001) were also detected in blood, suggesting blood repertoires may reflect thyroid immune responses. A 13 V-J signature model separated ophthalmopathy from stable hyperthyroidism, with 87.88% sensitivity and approximately 81% specificity in cross-validation and 80%/75% in testing. In validation, the model predicted progression to ophthalmopathy with over 65% sensitivity and approximately 74% specificity, a median of approximately 6.5 months before onset.

Regarding this clonotype: Its antigen is unknown. No base-level quality is on record; no much larger clone is a single base apart.

The CDR3 starts with the cysteine, ends with the phenylalanine, and has 13 residues. Only CDR3 DNA is held: 39 bases, read in frame from base 1. CDR1 and CDR2 (SGHRS, YFSETQ) derive from the germline V gene. Trimming takes 6 bases from V and 4 bases from J, and the germline ends sit 13 bases apart. The sample consisted of blood. This clonotype was sampled from a woman aged 18-29 years with Graves' hyperthyroidism. The chain employs TRBV5-1 and TRBJ1-1; TRBD1 is perhaps the D gene, given 5 matching bases. The DNA sequence follows: TGCGCCAGCACCCCCCCAGGGTTCACTGAAGCTTTCTTT. It specifies CASTPPGFTEAFF.